These T cell receptor beta chains were read from a single sample in a study of blood T cell repertoires in COVID-19. Profiling relied on immunoSEQ multiplex PCR, and the TCRdb table lists in-frame clones only, not all of them. In the table there are a few hundred thousand clones, approximately 84% of which are singletons. The sample consisted of peripheral blood. These TCRs come from a man between 50 and 59 years old who had recovered from COVID-19. Both conserved end residues are part of each CDR3. D genes are given only for firm matches. Only part of the rows carry a size: once, few, many, or a class if the clone is expanded.

length,D,J,size,V,CDR3,DNA
13,-,TRBJ1-1,-,TRBV27,CASSFLSNTEAFF,TGTGCCAGCAGTTTCCTATCTAACACTGAAGCTTTCTTT
13,TRBD2,TRBJ2-7,-,TRBV11-2,CASSLFGGWEQYF,TGTGCCAGCAGCTTATTCGGGGGGTGGGAGCAGTACTTC
17,TRBD1,TRBJ2-7,-,TRBV27,CASSPGTAGTHSYEQYF,TGTGCCAGCAGTCCTGGGACAGCCGGAACCCACTCCTACGAGCAGTACTTC
15,TRBD1,TRBJ1-1,once,TRBV6-5,CASRDRGRVNTEAFF,TGTGCCAGCAGGGACAGGGGGCGCGTGAACACTGAAGCTTTCTTT
15,TRBD1,TRBJ1-3,-,TRBV19,CASSPRTGTGNTIYF,TGTGCCAGTTCTCCCCGGACAGGGACTGGAAACACCATATATTTT
14,-,TRBJ1-2,few,TRBV28,CASSLWAGSYGYTF,TGTGCCAGCAGTTTATGGGCAGGGTCTTATGGCTACACCTTC
13,-,TRBJ2-7,-,TRBV7-2,CASSLAGEYEQYF,TGTGCCAGCAGCTTAGCGGGAGAGTACGAGCAGTACTTC
14,-,TRBJ2-7,-,TRBV6-5,CASISGGRTYEQYF,TGTGCCAGCATCAGTGGCGGGCGGACCTACGAGCAGTACTTC
15,-,TRBJ1-3,-,TRBV11-2,CASSQGPGSGNTIYF,TGTGCCAGCAGTCAGGGCCCAGGGTCTGGAAACACCATATATTTT
15,TRBD1,TRBJ2-7,-,TRBV7-2,CASSVNRGSPYEQYF,TGTGCCAGCAGCGTAAACAGGGGCTCTCCCTACGAGCAGTACTTC
14,TRBD2,TRBJ2-3,-,TRBV5-1,CASSPGGFPDTQYF,TGCGCCAGCAGCCCGGGAGGGTTCCCAGATACGCAGTATTTT
15,-,TRBJ2-5,-,TRBV5-1,CASSLGGVRFETQYF,TGCGCCAGCAGCTTGGGCGGGGTCCGATTCGAGACCCAGTACTTC